These 10 T cell receptor beta chains were sequenced from one sample in a study of blood T cell repertoires in COVID-19. Clones were sequenced by immunoSEQ multiplex PCR, and TCRdb holds only the in-frame ones, with some missing. The sample contains some 200,000 clones, 83% of which appear only once. The sample consisted of peripheral blood. Receptors originate from a young woman with COVID-19, enrolled during active disease.

The J gene is TRBJ2-7, the V gene TRBV2; TRBD1 agrees at 9 bases. The V segment lost 8 bases and the J segment 3 bases; nucleotides outside the gene matches: 5. The CDR3 totals 13 residues. Germline CDR1 and CDR2: SNHLY and FYNNEI. The CDR3: CASGGTGSYEQYF. The CDR3 nucleotides read TGTGCCAGCGGGGGGACAGGGAGCTACGAGCAGTACTTC.

DNA of the CDR3: TGTGCCAGCAGCCAAGATCGGCAGGCCCCCAGTGGCTACACCTTC. This translates into CASSQDRQAPSGYTF. This chain joins TRBV3-1 (or the pseudogene TRBV3-2) and TRBJ1-2; D remains ambiguous. The CDR3 loop spans 15 amino acids. V lost 0 bases to trimming and J lost 7 bases, with 15 bases between them. Germline V gene sequence: CDR1 LGHDT, CDR2 YNNKEL (reference sequence).

The rearrangement uses TRBV6-5 and TRBJ1-6, with TRBD1 identical over 11 bases. J lost 9 bases, V lost 6 bases, and 7 bases had no gene match. CDR1 MNHEY and CDR2 SVGAGI come from the germline V gene. The CDR3 sequence is 15 residues long. The chain's CDR3 is CASSFLGTGGSPLHF. The CDR3 nucleotides read TGTGCCAGCAGCTTCCTAGGGACAGGGGGTTCACCCCTCCACTTT.

The count of this clone is one. V and J are TRBV4-3 and TRBJ2-4, with TRBD1 matching 10 bases. Per the germline V gene, CDR1 is LGHNA and CDR2 is YSLEER. The CDR3 runs 16 residues. The V segment lost 1 base and the J segment 2 bases; nucleotides outside the gene matches: 2. The CDR3 reads CASSQGTGGTKNIQYF. The DNA of the CDR3 is TGCGCCAGCAGCCAAGGGACAGGGGGAACCAAAAACATTCAGTACTTC.

This clone was seen a single time. This chain uses TRBV5-1 with TRBJ1-4; TRBD1 is a possible D gene (5 bases). CDR1 SGHRS and CDR2 YFSETQ come from the germline V gene. V gave up 4 bases and J gave up 6 bases, with 16 bases separating them. This CDR3 contains 15 residues. CDR3 nucleotides: TGCGCCAGCAGCCCAGGACACCAAGGGCATGAAAAACTGTTTTTT. Encoded protein: CASSPGHQGHEKLFF.

The V and J genes are TRBV6-5 and TRBJ2-4, with TRBD2 as a possible D gene (5 bases). Germline loops: CDR1 MNHEY, CDR2 SVGAGI. Trimming stripped 5 bases from V and 1 base from J, with 9 bases between. This CDR3 is built from 14 residues. CDR3 sequence reads: CASSRRGAKNIQYF. In DNA form, the CDR3 reads TGTGCCAGCAGTCGGCGCGGGGCCAAAAACATTCAGTACTTC.

The chain combines TRBV4-3 with TRBJ2-3; 14 nucleotides agree with TRBD2. The junction had 7 bases not matched to a gene; V was cut back by 4 bases and J by 1 base. The V gene's germline CDR1 is LGHNA and CDR2 YSLEER. The CDR3 runs to 18 residues. The CDR3 loop is CASSPGTSGRGGTDTQYF. The CDR3 DNA sequence: TGCGCCAGCAGCCCTGGGACTAGCGGGAGAGGGGGCACAGATACGCAGTATTTT.

The chain couples TRBV5-1 to TRBJ2-1, with 7 bases aligning to TRBD1. With 4 bases clipped from V and 6 bases from J, the junction kept 10 bases outside the gene matches. CDR1 SGHRS and CDR2 YFSETQ come from the germline V gene. This CDR3 is built from 15 residues. CDR3 nucleotide sequence: TGCGCCAGCAGCCCCCAGACAGGGTCGATCAATGAGCAGTTCTTC. Translation: CASSPQTGSINEQFF.

The chain carries TRBV5-1 and TRBJ1-1; 7 bases are shared with TRBD1. With 4 bases clipped from V and 4 bases from J, the junction kept 4 bases outside the gene matches. The CDR3 totals 13 residues. CDR1 is SGHRS and CDR2 is YFSETQ in the germline V gene. As DNA, the CDR3 is TGCGCCAGCAGCACCGGACAGGCCACTGAAGCTTTCTTT. This sequence encodes CASSTGQATEAFF.

This clone was observed a single time. This chain uses TRBV2 with TRBJ2-1; 8 positions agree with TRBD2. This CDR3 has 18 amino acids. The J segment lost 1 base and the V segment lost 5 bases, leaving 13 bases of the junction unmatched. CDR1 is SNHLY and CDR2 is FYNNEI in the germline V gene. The CDR3 DNA follows: TGTGCCAGCAGTATGACTAGCGTAACCTTTAGTTCCTACAATGAGCAGTTCTTC. As protein: CASSMTSVTFSSYNEQFF.